Listed here are 31 T cell receptor beta chains from one sample, sequenced in a study of T cells after yellow fever vaccination. TCRdb independently ran MiXCR on the 5' RACE reads; one entry per CDR3 protein. In the table there are nearly 550,000 distinct CDR3 sequences, roughly a fifth of which are singletons. The sequenced sample was PBMCs, obtained 15 days after the yellow fever booster vaccination. Receptors originate from a man aged 25-40 years who received the YFV17D yellow fever vaccine.

This clonotype was seen more than once but under ten times. The rearrangement joins TRBV5-1 to TRBJ2-5, with a tentative D call TRBD1 (5 bases). Germline CDR1 reads SGHRS; CDR2 reads YFSETQ. The CDR3 consists of 14 residues. Trimming removed 0 bases from V and 4 bases from J, with 10 bases in between. The CDR3 loop reads CASSLVAQGETQYF. The DNA of the CDR3 is TGCGCCAGCAGCTTGGTGGCGCAGGGAGAGACCCAGTACTTC.

This clonotype was observed a handful of times. This chain connects TRBV10-3 to TRBJ2-7; 9 bases fit TRBD1. Looked up from germline, CDR1 is ENHRY and CDR2 is SYGVKD. V lost 6 bases, J lost 7 bases, and 10 bases stayed unmatched. The CDR3 runs to 14 residues. DNA for the CDR3: TGTGCCATCAGGGGGACAGGGAGCCTAGGTGAGCAGTACTTC. Amino acids: CAIRGTGSLGEQYF.

This chain connects TRBV29-1 to TRBJ2-4; 7 bases agree with TRBD2. CDR1 and CDR2 from the germline V gene are SQVTM and ANQGSEA. This CDR3 region has 14 residues. Trimming at V came to 4 bases and at J to 7 bases, leaving 10 bases not matched to a gene. The CDR3 bases are TGCAGCGTTGGACTGACTGCGGGAGAGAACATTCAGTACTTC. Its protein is CSVGLTAGENIQYF.

The chain couples TRBV6-1 to TRBJ2-7, with TRBD2 as a possible D gene (5 bases). The CDR3 has 16 amino acids. Germline V lookup: CDR1 MNHNS, CDR2 SASEGT. V lost 3 bases, J lost 7 bases, and 22 bases lay in between. CDR3 nucleotide sequence: TGTGCCAGCAGTGACAAGGGTTGGGAGCCTCCACGGGAGCAGTACTTC. This codes for CASSDKGWEPPREQYF.

This clonotype has just a few counts. J is TRBJ2-7 and V is TRBV19; either TRBD1 or TRBD2 may supply D (5 bases each). Trimming removed 8 bases from V and 2 bases from J, with 13 bases in between. Germline lookup yields CDR1 LNHDA and CDR2 SQIVND (reference sequence). The CDR3 has 13 amino acids. The CDR3: CASGRDGPYEQYF. The CDR3 DNA follows: TGTGCCAGTGGTCGGGACGGACCCTACGAGCAGTACTTC.

The chain couples TRBV6-1 to TRBJ2-5; D is possibly TRBD1 (6 bases). V was clipped by 5 bases and J by 1 base, with 11 bases between them. Per germline, CDR1 MNHNS and CDR2 SASEGT. The CDR3 is 14 residues long. Here the CDR3 DNA reads TGTGCCAGCAGTCGTTACAGGGTCCAAGAGACCCAGTACTTC. Protein: CASSRYRVQETQYF.

This chain uses TRBV3-1 with TRBJ2-7, with D unclear. The CDR3 extends over 12 amino acids. Germline assignment: CDR1 LGHDT and CDR2 YNNKEL (reference sequence). Trimming cost V 2 bases and J 7 bases, with 9 bases left between them. The CDR3 reads CASSQPTGEQYF. CDR3 coding DNA: TGTGCCAGCAGCCAACCCACGGGTGAGCAGTACTTC.

The genes are TRBV5-1 and TRBJ2-1, with TRBD2 matching over 7 bases. CDR1 SGHRS and CDR2 YFSETQ come from the germline V gene. CDR3 length: 16 amino acids. After removal of 5 bases from V and 0 bases from J, the junction contained 8 bases not matched to a gene. CDR3 nucleotide sequence: TGCGCCAGCAGATTACTAGCGAAGAGCTCCTACAATGAGCAGTTCTTC. Protein sequence: CASRLLAKSSYNEQFF. Variable domain in full (rest from reference TRBV5-1 and TRBJ2-1): KAGVTQTPRYLIKTRGQQVTLSCSPISGHRSVSWYQQTPGQGLQFLFEYFSETQRNKGNFPGRFSGRQFSNSRSEMNVSTLELGDSALYLCASRLLAKSSYNEQFFGPGTRLTVL.

This clonotype was detected many times. The chain couples TRBV20-1 to TRBJ2-2, with 11 bases fitting TRBD2. Germline CDR1 reads DFQATT; CDR2 reads SNEGSKA (reference sequence). The CDR3 totals 17 residues. V gave up 5 bases and J gave up 2 bases; unmatched junction bases: 10. CDR3 loop: CSASPGLAEFNTGELFF. The CDR3 bases are TGCAGTGCTTCCCCGGGACTAGCGGAGTTCAACACCGGGGAGCTGTTTTTT.

The V call is TRBV6-2 or TRBV6-3, the J call TRBJ2-1; D is uncertain. V lost 0 bases to trimming and J lost 9 bases, with 3 bases between them. The CDR3 contains 11 residues. Germline CDR1 and CDR2: MNHEY and SVGEGT. CDR3 in DNA: TGTGCCAGCAGTTACTCATCTGAGCAGTTCTTC. It specifies CASSYSSEQFF.

This clonotype was seen ten or more times. This sequence joins TRBV20-1 and TRBJ2-3; 9 bases line up with TRBD2. V shed 1 base and J 5 bases; nucleotides not matched to a gene: 13. CDR3 size: 17 residues. Germline loops: CDR1 DFQATT, CDR2 SNEGSKA (reference sequence). The CDR3 DNA follows: TGCAGTGCTAGAGGGCCTTATGGCGGGAGGGTTGGAGATACGCAGTATTTT. Its protein product is CSARGPYGGRVGDTQYF.

The J gene is TRBJ1-2, the V gene TRBV5-1; 7 bases agree with TRBD1. J was trimmed by 4 bases and V by 3 bases; bases with no gene match: 15. Germline values: CDR1 SGHRS, CDR2 YFSETQ. The CDR3 is 17 residues long. The CDR3 DNA is TGCGCCAGCAGCTCCCGTCCTCGGGGGACAGACTTCTATGGCTACACCTTC. Translating gives CASSSRPRGTDFYGYTF.

This clonotype turned up a few times. The chain joins TRBV20-1 to TRBJ2-3, with 7 positions matching TRBD2. The CDR3 sequence is 13 residues long. Germline V gene lookup returns CDR1 DFQATT and CDR2 SNEGSKA (reference sequence). The CDR3 DNA follows: TGCAGGGCGGGAGCCTCTAGCACAGATACGCAGTATTTT. Encoded protein: CRAGASSTDTQYF.

This clonotype has only a few counts. The chain employs TRBV24-1 and TRBJ2-1; TRBD2 matches at 12 bases. The CDR3 extends over 15 amino acids. The germline V gene encodes CDR1 KGHDR and CDR2 SFDVKD. After removal of 6 bases from V and 9 bases from J, the junction contained 8 bases not matched to a gene. The DNA for the CDR3 is TGTGCCACCAGTTCACTAGCGGGAGGCTCGGGTGAGCAGTTCTTC. Its translation: CATSSLAGGSGEQFF.

This clonotype was detected only a few times. The rearrangement joins TRBV20-1 to TRBJ2-1, with TRBD2 identical over 11 bases. V trimming: 5 bases; J trimming: 6 bases; junction bases outside the gene matches: 6. CDR1 and CDR2 (germline): DFQATT, SNEGSKA (reference sequence). This CDR3 has 14 amino acids. DNA of the CDR3: TGCAGTGCTCGGGGACTAGCGGAATTCAATGAGCAGTTCTTC. Residues: CSARGLAEFNEQFF.

V is TRBV6-5 and J is TRBJ2-7; possibly TRBD2 for D (5 bases). Trimming took 2 bases from V and 3 from J, leaving 17 bases between them. The CDR3 has 16 residues. The V gene's germline CDR1 is MNHEY and CDR2 SVGAGI. This chain's CDR3 is CASSYPPMRANYEQYF. The CDR3 DNA sequence: TGTGCCAGCAGTTACCCGCCCATGCGGGCAAACTACGAGCAGTACTTC.

As to this clonotype: One end of the junction is discordant with germline, which a read error may explain. The chain carries TRBV7-7 and TRBJ2-5; TRBD1 aligns across 7 bases. The germline V gene encodes CDR1 SSHAT and CDR2 FNYEAQ (reference sequence). The CDR3 length is 15 residues. The chain's CDR3 is CASSLSQGVRETQYF. In DNA, the CDR3 is TGTGCTAGCAGCTTATCCCAGGGGGTACGGGAGACCCAGTACTTC.

This clonotype was picked up a small number of times. This chain uses TRBV27 with TRBJ2-7; D call uncertain. Germline CDR1 is MNHEY and CDR2 is SMNVEV (reference sequence). The length of the CDR3 is 13 residues. Trimming took 4 bases from V and 6 from J, leaving 13 bases between them. The CDR3 reads CASSSNTLGEQYF. In DNA, the CDR3 is TGTGCCAGCAGTTCTAACACCCTCGGCGAGCAGTACTTC.

The chain uses TRBV5-1 and TRBJ2-2, with D perhaps matching TRBD1 (6 bases). V was pared by 0 bases and J by 4 bases, with 10 bases between. The CDR3 is 15 residues long. Germline-derived CDR1 and CDR2 are SGHRS and YFSETQ. CDR3 bases: TGCGCCAGCAGCTTGGCCGAGGGGGTCACCGGGGAGCTGTTTTTT. It codes for CASSLAEGVTGELFF.

This chain uses TRBV24-1 with TRBJ1-1; D unclear. The CDR3 has 16 amino acids. Between the trimmed V and J ends, which lost 10 bases and 1 base, there was a span of 21 bases. Germline CDR1 and CDR2: KGHDR and SFDVKD. The CDR3 sequence is CATPWKTEGTNTEAFF. For the CDR3, the DNA is TGTGCCACTCCATGGAAGACGGAGGGAACGAACACTGAAGCTTTCTTT.

The gene calls are TRBV27 and TRBJ2-2; tentatively, D is TRBD1 (6 bases). The germline V gene has CDR1 MNHEY and CDR2 SMNVEV (reference sequence). The germline V and J ends were trimmed by 5 bases and 7 bases, with 11 bases remaining between them. CDR3 length: 13 amino acids. CDR3 bases: TGTGCCAGCAGTGCAGGGGTACACGGGGAGCTGTTTTTT. The encoded protein is CASSAGVHGELFF.

The chain links TRBV5-1 to TRBJ2-7, with 9 bases aligning to TRBD1. Germline CDR1 and CDR2: SGHRS and YFSETQ. The J segment lost 5 bases and the V segment lost 5 bases, leaving 17 bases of the junction unmatched. The CDR3 has 17 residues. The CDR3 DNA follows: TGCGCCAGCAGTAGGGGTCTACACCGGGACAGGGAAGACGAGCAGTACTTC. The encoded protein is CASSRGLHRDREDEQYF.

The chain links TRBV21-1 to TRBJ2-5; the table names TRBD2, a call not compared with the DNA. TRBV21-1 is a pseudogene locus. CDR3 length equals 17 residues. Here the CDR3 DNA reads TGTGCCAGCAGCGCCCACCCCGGGACTAGCGGGATGGAGACCCAGTACTTC. It is translated as CASSAHPGTSGMETQYF.

The rearrangement joins TRBV10-2 to TRBJ1-1, with D perhaps TRBD1 (6 bases). The length of the CDR3 is 12 residues. V gave up 8 bases and J gave up 1 base, with 8 bases separating them. From germline, CDR1 is WSHSY and CDR2 SAAADI. The CDR3, as DNA: TGCGCCAGCGCGACAGGGAACACTGAAGCTTTCTTT. Its protein product is CASATGNTEAFF.

This chain connects TRBV3-1 to TRBJ2-7; 7 positions match TRBD1. The germline CDR1 and CDR2 sequences are LGHDT and YNNKEL (reference sequence). J gave up 2 bases and V 3 bases, and 7 bases lay outside the gene matches. The CDR3 extends over 15 amino acids. As DNA, the CDR3 is TGTGCCAGCAGCCACTTGGGGACAGCCACCTACGAGCAGTACTTC. It yields the protein CASSHLGTATYEQYF.

This sequence joins TRBV24-1 and TRBJ2-1, with D maybe TRBD1 (5 bases). CDR1 and CDR2 (germline): KGHDR, SFDVKD. Between the trimmed V and J ends, which lost 1 base and 7 bases, there was a span of 16 bases. The CDR3 is made up of 16 amino acids. CDR3 sequence reads: CATSDFRGRDMNEQFF. CDR3 DNA: TGTGCCACCAGTGATTTTAGGGGCAGGGATATGAATGAGCAGTTCTTC.

The chain combines TRBV28 with TRBJ2-2; D uncertain. Germline assignment: CDR1 MDHEN and CDR2 SYDVKM. CDR3 length equals 13 residues. Deletions cut 6 bases from V and 3 bases from J, with 8 bases between. The CDR3 coding sequence is TGTGCCAGCAGGCTCTGGGACACCGGGGAGCTGTTTTTT. It codes for CASRLWDTGELFF.

This chain joins TRBV7-2 and TRBJ2-1, with TRBD2 identical over 12 bases. This CDR3 region has 16 residues. Germline CDR1 SGHTA, CDR2 FQGNSA. With V trimmed by 2 bases and J by 2 bases, 1 base remained unmatched. The CDR3: CASSLLAGGTYNEQFF. The DNA of the CDR3 is TGTGCCAGCAGCTTACTAGCGGGAGGGACCTACAATGAGCAGTTCTTC. Drawing the rest from reference TRBV7-2 and TRBJ2-1, the complete variable domain is GAGVSQSPSNKVTEKGKDVELRCDPISGHTALYWYRQSLGQGLEFLIYFQGNSAPDKSGLPSDRFSAERTGGSVSTLTIQRTQQEDSAVYLCASSLLAGGTYNEQFFGPGTRLTVL.

This sequence joins TRBV28 and TRBJ2-7; tentatively, D is TRBD1 (6 bases). CDR3 size: 15 residues. The germline CDR1 and CDR2 sequences are MDHEN and SYDVKM. V lost 4 bases and J 6 bases, leaving 19 bases between the germline ends. The CDR3 bases are TGTGCCAGCAGTTCGGGAAGACAGGACGACTCCGAGCAGTACTTC. Its translation: CASSSGRQDDSEQYF.

This clonotype came up a few times. The chain uses TRBV6-2 or TRBV6-3 and TRBJ2-4; the match to TRBD2 covers 7 bases. In germline, CDR1 is MNHEY, CDR2 SVGEGT. The CDR3 sequence is 17 residues long. Trimming cost V 7 bases and J 2 bases; bases outside gene matches: 14. CDR3 coding DNA: TGTGCCAGCACGTCCTACCTACGGGGAGGGACCAAAAACATTCAGTACTTC. The encoded protein is CASTSYLRGGTKNIQYF.

The chain carries TRBV7-2 and TRBJ1-1, with D unclear. V was trimmed by 5 bases and J by 4 bases, leaving 14 bases between them. The CDR3 has 14 amino acids. CDR1 and CDR2 from the germline V gene are SGHTA and FQGNSA. CDR3 sequence: CASSRLLEGTEAFF. CDR3 DNA: TGTGCCAGCAGCCGACTCCTGGAGGGCACTGAAGCTTTCTTT.